These 23 T cell receptor beta chains were sequenced from one sample in a study of blood T cell repertoires in COVID-19 (dated by TCRdb to between 2020 and 2021). Receptors were amplified or captured by the immunoSEQ multiplex PCR assay. This immuneACCESS table, as held by TCRdb, lists in-frame sequences with V and J called but not all clones. Of the missing ones, under half trace to an unresolved V gene in checked studies; the others have no known cause. The sample profile shows approximately 86,000 clones; 89% of them were found once. The top ten clonotypes cover approximately 9.3% of the sample. The sample comprised peripheral blood. These receptors all come from a man in his fifties or sixties with acute or convalescent COVID-19.

The chain uses TRBV12-5 and TRBJ2-5; 9 bases align to TRBD1. The germline V gene has CDR1 LGHNT and CDR2 FRNRAP. This CDR3 has 16 amino acids. The V segment lost 5 bases and the J segment 5 bases; nucleotides outside the gene matches: 12. Written as DNA, the CDR3 is TGTGCTAGTGGTCTCAGAACAGGGGGCGAATTGGAGACCCAGTACTTC. Translating gives CASGLRTGGELETQYF.

This clone was counted only a few times. The rearrangement joins TRBV5-6 to TRBJ2-1, with D tentatively TRBD2 (6 bases). Trimming cost V 3 bases and J 0 bases, with 16 bases left between them. The length of the CDR3 is 17 residues. The germline gives CDR1 SGHDT, CDR2 YYEEEE. CDR3 nucleotides: TGTGCCAGCAGCTCGGCCGAAGTGGGGGGCTCCTACAATGAGCAGTTCTTC. Encoded protein: CASSSAEVGGSYNEQFF.

This clone turned up a few times. The CDR3 ends on some other residue instead of the conserved phenylalanine or tryptophan, so this is likely a read error. It is unclear where the CDR3 begins or ends on the DNA, so no DNA is shown, and the CDR3 is as TCRdb lists it. This rearrangement joins TRBV25-1 to TRBJ1-2; no check of the table's D call, TRBD1, against the DNA was made. Termini included, the CDR3 measures 9 amino acids. The germline V gene encodes CDR1 MGHDK and CDR2 SYGVNS. The chain's CDR3 is CASSESRGL.

A few counts support this clone. The gene calls are TRBV10-3 and TRBJ2-1, with 10 bases identical to TRBD1. With 6 bases clipped from V and 6 bases from J, the junction kept 5 bases outside the gene matches. CDR3 length equals 14 residues. Germline V gives CDR1 ENHRY, CDR2 SYGVKD. CDR3 residues: CAISGGDRGNEQFF. CDR3 bases: TGTGCCATCAGCGGCGGGGACAGGGGCAATGAGCAGTTCTTC.

The V and J genes are TRBV6-5 and TRBJ1-5; possibly TRBD1 for D (5 bases). The CDR3 has 14 residues. Germline V gene lookup returns CDR1 MNHEY and CDR2 SVGAGI. V was clipped by 0 bases and J by 6 bases, with 9 bases between them. CDR3 in amino acids: CASSYSQGGQPQHF. DNA of the CDR3: TGTGCCAGCAGTTACTCCCAGGGAGGTCAGCCCCAGCATTTT.

The chain employs TRBV5-5 and TRBJ2-3; D remains unclear. In germline, CDR1 is SGHKS, CDR2 YYEKEE (reference sequence). Deletions cut 4 bases from V and 6 bases from J, with 9 bases between. The CDR3 runs to 12 residues. DNA for the CDR3: TGTGCCAGCAGCGCTACGCGGGATACGCAGTATTTT. Residues: CASSATRDTQYF.

This rearrangement joins TRBV5-1 to TRBJ1-3; 8 bases line up with TRBD1. Germline V gives CDR1 SGHRS, CDR2 YFSETQ. Trimming cost V 3 bases and J 4 bases; bases outside gene matches: 6. CDR3 length: 15 residues. CDR3 in amino acids: CASSSTGVSGNTIYF. Written as DNA, the CDR3 is TGCGCCAGCAGCTCGACAGGGGTTTCGGGAAACACCATATATTTT.

The V call is TRBV7-9, the J call TRBJ2-7; unclear D gene. Trimming shortened V by 0 bases and J by 6 bases, and 15 bases separated the two germline ends. CDR1 is SEHNR and CDR2 is FQNEAQ in the germline V gene (reference sequence). This CDR3 is built from 15 residues. This CDR3 reads CASSLARAGSPEQYF. In nucleotides, the CDR3 is TGTGCCAGCAGCTTAGCGAGAGCAGGCAGCCCCGAGCAGTACTTC. Combining the CDR3 with reference TRBV7-9 and TRBJ2-7 gives the whole variable domain DTGVSQNPRHKITKRGQNVTFRCDPISEHNRLYWYRQTLGQGPEFLTYFQNEAQLEKSRLLSDRFSAERPKGSFSTLEIQRTEQGDSAMYLCASSLARAGSPEQYFGPGTRLTVT.

V gene TRBV5-1 combines with J gene TRBJ1-1; possible D gene TRBD1, 6 bases. This CDR3 contains 14 residues. The V end lost 5 bases, the J end lost 1 base, and 12 bases lay between the germline ends. Germline loops: CDR1 SGHRS, CDR2 YFSETQ. CDR3 in amino acids: CASSKDRPNTEAFF. CDR3 DNA sequence: TGCGCCAGCAGTAAGGACAGACCGAACACTGAAGCTTTCTTT. The whole variable domain, remainder taken from reference TRBV5-1 and TRBJ1-1, is KAGVTQTPRYLIKTRGQQVTLSCSPISGHRSVSWYQQTPGQGLQFLFEYFSETQRNKGNFPGRFSGRQFSNSRSEMNVSTLELGDSALYLCASSKDRPNTEAFFGQGTRLTVV.

This chain joins TRBV29-1 and TRBJ1-3, with a possible D match to TRBD1 (5 bases). Trimming shortened V by 2 bases and J by 0 bases, and 8 bases separated the two germline ends. This CDR3 is built from 14 residues. From germline, CDR1 is SQVTM and CDR2 ANQGSEA. The CDR3 sequence is CSVEWGSSGNTIYF. In DNA, the CDR3 is TGCAGCGTTGAATGGGGCTCCTCTGGAAACACCATATATTTT. The full variable domain, in which reference TRBV29-1 and TRBJ1-3 provide the parts outside the CDR3, is SAVISQKPSRDICQRGTSLTIQCQVDSQVTMMFWYRQQPGQSLTLIATANQGSEATYESGFVIDKFPISRPNLTFSTLTVSNMSPEDSSIYLCSVEWGSSGNTIYFGEGSWLTVV.

This chain uses TRBV5-4 with TRBJ1-1; 8 bases line up with TRBD1. This CDR3 has 16 residues. Germline values: CDR1 SGHNT, CDR2 YYREEE (reference sequence). J gave up 0 bases and V 5 bases, and 9 bases lay outside the gene matches. The CDR3 sequence is CASRLGQGGVNTEAFF. CDR3 DNA: TGTGCCAGCAGACTAGGACAGGGCGGGGTGAACACTGAAGCTTTCTTT.

The chain uses TRBV12-5 and TRBJ2-1; tentatively, D is TRBD1 (5 bases). The CDR3 sequence is 13 residues long. The germline V and J ends were trimmed by 2 bases and 6 bases, with 8 bases remaining between them. From germline, CDR1 is LGHNT and CDR2 FRNRAP. The CDR3 DNA is TGTGCTAGTGGTTTGTGGCAGGGCAATGAGCAGTTCTTC. It codes for CASGLWQGNEQFF.

The gene calls are TRBV5-5 and TRBJ1-1; TRBD1 matches at 8 bases. This CDR3 is 15 amino acids long. The ends lost 4 bases at V and 2 bases at J; junction bases unmatched: 7. Per germline, CDR1 SGHKS and CDR2 YYEKEE (reference sequence). CDR3: CASSGTGGPNTEAFF. Here the CDR3 DNA reads TGTGCCAGCAGCGGAACAGGGGGACCAAACACTGAAGCTTTCTTT.

This clone occurred once. The V call is TRBV18, the J call TRBJ1-1, with 7 bases identical to TRBD1. J was trimmed by 6 bases and V by 3 bases; bases with no gene match: 10. The CDR3 runs 15 residues. Germline values: CDR1 KGHSH, CDR2 LQKENI. The CDR3 reads CASSPRTGRASEAFF. The CDR3 coding sequence is TGTGCCAGCTCACCCCGGACAGGAAGGGCATCTGAAGCTTTCTTT.

This clone has only a few counts. The chain is built from TRBV10-3 and TRBJ1-2; TRBD1 matches 8 bases. Unmatched junction bases numbered 7, after V lost 0 bases and J lost 4 bases. The CDR3 is 16 residues long. Germline assignment: CDR1 ENHRY and CDR2 SYGVKD. Written as DNA, the CDR3 is TGTGCCATCAGTGAGTCGAATAGACAGGGGACCTATGGCTACACCTTC. It is translated as CAISESNRQGTYGYTF.

This chain uses TRBV28 with TRBJ1-1; 7 bases agree with TRBD1. The CDR3 has 15 residues. Germline V CDR1 and CDR2: MDHEN, SYDVKM. V was clipped by 0 bases and J by 6 bases; unmatched bases: 7. CDR3 DNA sequence: TGTGCCAGCAGTTTATGGCGAGGGGGCGTGTCTGAAGCTTTCTTT. Its translation: CASSLWRGGVSEAFF. Full variable domain (outside the CDR3, taken from reference TRBV28 and TRBJ1-1): DVKVTQSSRYLVKRTGEKVFLECVQDMDHENMFWYRQDPGLGLRLIYFSYDVKMKEKGDIPEGYSVSREKKERFSLILESASTNQTSMYLCASSLWRGGVSEAFFGQGTRLTVV.

The chain combines TRBV10-1 with TRBJ1-2, with D perhaps TRBD1 (5 bases). Trimming took 7 bases from V and 2 from J, leaving 14 bases between them. Germline CDR1 and CDR2: WNHNN and SYGVQD (reference sequence). CDR3 length: 14 residues. The CDR3 region has the DNA TGCGCCAGCACCACGAACGGGGGAAACTATGGCTACACCTTC. Its protein product is CASTTNGGNYGYTF.

The chain carries TRBV7-2 and TRBJ1-2; 12 bases are a match to TRBD1. CDR1 SGHTA and CDR2 FQGNSA come from the germline V gene. V trimming: 2 bases; J trimming: 6 bases; junction bases outside the gene matches: 7. This CDR3 is built from 16 residues. The CDR3 loop reads CASSLSMGQGANGYTF. The CDR3 coding sequence is TGTGCCAGCAGCTTATCCATGGGACAGGGGGCGAATGGCTACACCTTC.

V usage is TRBV5-1 and J usage is TRBJ1-5; 7 bases agree with TRBD1. CDR3 length equals 15 residues. Germline lookup yields CDR1 SGHRS and CDR2 YFSETQ. Trimming cost V 0 bases and J 5 bases; bases outside gene matches: 5. CDR3 loop: CASSLGGTEDQPQHF. The CDR3 DNA sequence: TGCGCCAGCAGCTTGGGAGGGACAGAGGATCAGCCCCAGCATTTT.

The chain combines TRBV6-5 with TRBJ2-2; D remains unclear. CDR3 length: 12 residues. CDR1 and CDR2 from the germline V gene are MNHEY and SVGAGI. V was shortened by 7 bases and J by 3 bases, with 6 bases between the two germline ends. CDR3 loop: CASTPYTGELFF. CDR3 nucleotides: TGTGCCAGCACCCCCTACACCGGGGAGCTGTTTTTT.

The J gene is TRBJ2-7, the V gene TRBV5-4, with 7 bases fitting TRBD2. CDR1 and CDR2 (germline): SGHNT, YYREEE (reference sequence). The junction had 3 bases not matched to a gene; V was cut back by 0 bases and J by 3 bases. The CDR3 has 14 amino acids. The CDR3 here is CASSLGLADYEQYF. The CDR3 nucleotides are TGTGCCAGCAGCTTGGGACTAGCCGACTACGAGCAGTACTTC.

The chain couples TRBV6-5 to TRBJ1-4; D gene ambiguous. Germline V lookup: CDR1 MNHEY, CDR2 SVGAGI. This CDR3 has 15 amino acids. Trimming took off 7 bases at V and 0 bases at J, with 12 bases between the two ends. The CDR3 sequence is CASTPRFATNEKLFF. CDR3 sequence (DNA): TGTGCCAGCACGCCCAGGTTTGCAACTAATGAAAAACTGTTTTTT.

The chain recombines TRBV7-8 with TRBJ1-5; perhaps TRBD1 as D (5 bases). Per germline, CDR1 SGHVS and CDR2 FQNEAQ. Trimming took 1 base from V and 5 from J, leaving 9 bases between them. The CDR3 has 14 amino acids. CDR3 amino acids: CASSLVPGHQPQHF. CDR3 sequence (DNA): TGTGCCAGCAGCTTAGTCCCAGGGCATCAGCCCCAGCATTTT.